This entry lists 3 T cell receptor beta chains sequenced from one sample in a study of blood T cells in healthy people across ages. A second PCR of 7 to 11 cycles used a sample-barcoded 5' primer and a J-beta primer mix. TCRdb reanalysed the 5' RACE reads using MiXCR and keeps one entry per CDR3 protein. In the table there are roughly 2 million distinct CDR3 sequences, 40% to 55% of which are singletons. Sequenced: blood. The receptors derive from a woman between 40 and 55 years old in good health.

This clonotype was observed a handful of times. V is TRBV4-3 and J is TRBJ2-1; TRBD2 matches 7 bases. CDR3 length: 18 amino acids. Germline trimming cut 1 base from V and 0 bases from J; bases unmatched to any gene: 9. Per the germline V gene, CDR1 is LGHNA and CDR2 is YSLEER. The CDR3 nucleotides read TGCGCCAGCAGCCAAGGAGCGGCTGGGGAGGGCTCCTACAATGAGCAGTTCTTC. Amino acids: CASSQGAAGEGSYNEQFF.

This clonotype was recorded a few times. J is TRBJ1-1 and V is TRBV4-1, with 7 bases aligning to TRBD1. In germline, CDR1 is MGHRA, CDR2 YSYEKL. The CDR3 covers 15 residues. J was trimmed by 4 bases and V by 4 bases; bases with no gene match: 9. The CDR3 protein is CASSPEGAAITEAFF. In DNA form, the CDR3 reads TGCGCCAGCAGCCCCGAGGGGGCAGCCATCACTGAAGCTTTCTTT.

This rearrangement joins TRBV15 to TRBJ1-1, with unresolved D. Germline loops: CDR1 LNHNV, CDR2 YYDKDF (reference sequence). The CDR3 covers 14 residues. Trimming shortened V by 5 bases and J by 1 base, and 11 bases separated the two germline ends. The CDR3 protein is CATSGRVPNTEAFF. The CDR3, as DNA: TGTGCCACCAGCGGTAGGGTCCCGAACACTGAAGCTTTCTTT.